This entry concerns a single TCR beta chain. Since a much larger clone is just one base distant, this may be a read error. This specimen belongs to a study of kidney transplant recipient with SARS-CoV-2 infection. Germline V gene sequence: CDR1 MNHNS, CDR2 SASEGT. The CDR3 length is 17 residues. Trimming stripped 5 bases from V and 4 bases from J, with 23 bases between. TCRdb ran MiXCR on the reads and lists one entry per CDR3 protein. The repertoire has under 250,000 distinct CDR3 sequences, 29% of them found once; the top ten carry roughly 7.3%. This TCR derives from a male patient aged 30 to 40 who had COVID-19 and was a kidney transplant recipient. Part of the T cells may come from the graft donor. The sample in question was a blood sample, obtained at baseline and on day 111 from a kidney transplant recipient. The genes are TRBV6-1 and TRBJ1-2; D remains unclear. CDR3 residues: CASSLLWECGKTYGYTF. CDR3 coding DNA: TGTGCCAGCAGTCTCTTGTGGGAATGTGGAAAGACCTATGGCTACACCTTC.